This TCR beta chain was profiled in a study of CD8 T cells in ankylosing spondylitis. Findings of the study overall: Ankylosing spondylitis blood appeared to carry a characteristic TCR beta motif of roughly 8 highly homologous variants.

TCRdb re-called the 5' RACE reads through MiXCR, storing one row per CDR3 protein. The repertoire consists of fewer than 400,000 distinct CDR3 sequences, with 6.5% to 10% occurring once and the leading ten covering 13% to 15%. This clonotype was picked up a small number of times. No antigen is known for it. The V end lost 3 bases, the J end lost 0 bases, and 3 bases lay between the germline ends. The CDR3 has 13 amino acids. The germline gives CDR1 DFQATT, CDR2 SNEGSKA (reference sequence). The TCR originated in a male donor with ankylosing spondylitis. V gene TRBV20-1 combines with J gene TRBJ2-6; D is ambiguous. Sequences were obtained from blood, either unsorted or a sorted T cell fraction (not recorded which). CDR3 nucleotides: TGCAGTGCTAGGTCCTCTGGGGCCAACGTCCTGACTTTC. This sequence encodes CSARSSGANVLTF.